These 7 T cell receptor beta chains were all obtained from the same sample, sequenced in a study of PD-1 blockade in classical Hodgkin lymphoma. Profiled with immunoSEQ multiplex PCR; TCRdb holds only in-frame clones, not every one. The sample holds 45,000 or so clones, approximately 90% seen once. Time point meaning: newly diagnosed, previously untreated cHL patient sample. Sample: peripheral blood mononuclear cells (PBMCs). All receptors derive from a human donor with classical Hodgkin lymphoma.

This clone was seen only once. The V gene is TRBV5-8, the J gene TRBJ2-1; 8 bases match TRBD2. V trimming: 2 bases; J trimming: 5 bases; junction bases outside the gene matches: 6. The germline V gene has CDR1 SGHTS and CDR2 YDEGEE. The CDR3 consists of 15 residues. This CDR3 reads CASSFPSGLNNEQFF. CDR3 nucleotides: TGTGCCAGCAGCTTCCCTAGCGGGCTGAACAATGAGCAGTTCTTC.

V usage is TRBV6-1 and J usage is TRBJ1-1; TRBD1 might be the D (5 bases). The CDR3 runs 16 residues. With 1 base removed from V and 1 base from J, the gap between germline ends came to 13 bases. The germline V gene has CDR1 MNHNS and CDR2 SASEGT. The CDR3 loop reads CASSEGGGTGNTEAFF. CDR3 coding DNA: TGTGCCAGCAGTGAAGGGGGTGGGACGGGGAACACTGAAGCTTTCTTT.

Written as DNA, the CDR3 is TGTGCCAGCAGCTTTATCCCCGAGACAGTCTCTGGAAACACCATATATTTT. Its translation: CASSFIPETVSGNTIYF. The rearrangement joins TRBV11-2 to TRBJ1-3, with TRBD1 as a possible D gene (5 bases). This CDR3 is built from 17 residues. The V end was cut by 3 bases, the J end by 0 bases, with 15 bases between. The germline V gene has CDR1 SGHAT and CDR2 FQNNGV.

This clone has a single count. CDR3 sequence reads: CASSLIQGQGGYGYTF. The CDR3 DNA reads TGCGCCAGCAGCTTGATCCAGGGCCAGGGCGGCTATGGCTACACCTTC. J is TRBJ1-2 and V is TRBV5-1; possibly TRBD1 for D (5 bases). The germline V gene has CDR1 SGHRS and CDR2 YFSETQ. V lost 1 base to trimming and J lost 4 bases, with 17 bases between them. The CDR3 contains 16 residues.

The rearrangement joins TRBV6-6 to TRBJ1-1; a weak D match, TRBD1 (6 bases). The CDR3 contains 12 residues. Trimming shortened V by 11 bases and J by 2 bases, and 12 bases separated the two germline ends. In germline, CDR1 is MNHNY, CDR2 SVGAGI (reference sequence). The CDR3 reads CASGHQNTEAFF. In DNA, the CDR3 is TGTGCCTCGGGACACCAAAACACTGAAGCTTTCTTT.

This chain links TRBV7-2 with TRBJ1-2; D might be TRBD1 (5 bases). Per germline, CDR1 SGHTA and CDR2 FQGNSA. Trimming shortened V by 5 bases and J by 4 bases, and 17 bases separated the two germline ends. CDR3 length equals 15 residues. The CDR3 DNA reads as TGTGCCAGCAGCCCCATGCGGGGGAAGGGCTATGGCTACACCTTC. Its translation: CASSPMRGKGYGYTF.

The J gene is TRBJ2-5, the V gene TRBV9; a possible D gene is TRBD2 (5 bases). V was shortened by 3 bases and J by 0 bases, with 12 bases between the two germline ends. The CDR3 contains 15 residues. Germline V lookup: CDR1 SGDLS, CDR2 YYNGEE. The CDR3 spells CASSGTGEYQETQYF. In nucleotides, the CDR3 is TGTGCCAGCAGCGGGACCGGGGAGTACCAAGAGACCCAGTACTTC.